A single sample is the source of the 26 T cell receptor beta chains below, sequenced in a study of T cells in Graves' hyperthyroidism and ophthalmopathy. RNA transcripts provided the source from which TCR beta CDR3 regions were amplified. The study used the HTBI primer set for a first-round RT-PCR of the TCR CDR3. TCRdb analysed the multiplex PCR reads with MiXCR anew, one entry per CDR3 protein. The table includes 480,000 or so distinct CDR3 sequences, approximately 49% detected once. The material sequenced was peripheral blood or thyroid tissue (not recorded which). The source is an adult woman with Graves' disease, either hyperthyroidism or ophthalmopathy (not recorded which).

The rearrangement joins TRBV29-1 to TRBJ1-2; D gene unclear. Trimming shortened V by 1 base and J by 3 bases, and 9 bases separated the two germline ends. The CDR3 is made up of 13 amino acids. Germline values: CDR1 SQVTM, CDR2 ANQGSEA. The CDR3 coding sequence is TGCAGCGTTGAAGGTCACGGGGACTATGGCTACACCTTC. Translation gives CSVEGHGDYGYTF.

Comment on this clonotype: Given a much more abundant clone one base away, this may be a read error. V usage is TRBV25-1 and J usage is TRBJ1-1; no reliable D call. Germline assignment: CDR1 MGHDK and CDR2 SYGVNS. This CDR3 comprises 11 residues. Deletions cut 6 bases from V and 4 bases from J, with 6 bases between. In DNA, the CDR3 is TGTGCCAGCAGGGAAAGCACTGAAGCTTTCTTT. Residues: CASRESTEAFF.

This clonotype has only a few counts. The rearrangement joins TRBV30 to TRBJ1-2; perhaps TRBD1 as D (5 bases). The V end was cut by 6 bases, the J end by 0 bases, with 11 bases between. Germline-derived CDR1 and CDR2 are GTSNPN and SVGIG (reference sequence). The CDR3 spans 13 residues. The CDR3 reads CACHDRANYGYTF. The CDR3 DNA is TGTGCCTGCCATGACAGAGCTAACTATGGCTACACCTTC. Full variable domain (outside the CDR3, taken from reference TRBV30 and TRBJ1-2): SQTIHQWPATLVQPVGSPLSLECTVEGTSNPNLYWYRQAAGRGLQLLFYSVGIGQISSEVPQNLSASRPQDRQFILSSKKLLLSDSGFYLCACHDRANYGYTFGSGTRLTVV.

The V gene is TRBV13, the J gene TRBJ2-5; the match to TRBD1 covers 8 bases. V trimming: 2 bases; J trimming: 5 bases; junction bases outside the gene matches: 4. The germline V gene encodes CDR1 PRHDT and CDR2 FYEKMQ (reference sequence). The CDR3 contains 14 residues. The chain's CDR3 is CASSLQGAWETQYF. DNA for the CDR3: TGTGCCAGCAGCTTACAGGGGGCTTGGGAGACCCAGTACTTC.

This clonotype was recorded many times. The gene calls are TRBV7-8 and TRBJ2-2, with D unresolved. This CDR3 has 15 residues. Trimming removed 4 bases at V and 3 bases at J, with 12 bases between. The germline CDR1 and CDR2 sequences are SGHVS and FQNEAQ. CDR3 DNA sequence: TGTGCCAGCAGCTCGAGGAATGGAGACACCGGGGAGCTGTTTTTT. Protein sequence: CASSSRNGDTGELFF.

The chain couples TRBV12-3 or TRBV12-4 to TRBJ1-5; D unclear. Trimming shortened V by 9 bases and J by 7 bases, and 13 bases separated the two germline ends. This CDR3 has 12 amino acids. The CDR3 DNA sequence: TGTGCCAGTGAGAGTCCCATACAGCCCCAGCATTTT. Its translation: CASESPIQPQHF.

V is TRBV10-3 and J is TRBJ1-1; 10 positions match TRBD1. The CDR3 runs to 14 residues. Germline values: CDR1 ENHRY, CDR2 SYGVKD. V trimming: 8 bases; J trimming: 2 bases; junction bases outside the gene matches: 5. The CDR3 here is CAIRDRGPNTEAFF. The CDR3 DNA follows: TGTGCCATCCGGGACAGGGGCCCAAACACTGAAGCTTTCTTT.

There are a few counts of this clonotype. V gene TRBV7-9 combines with J gene TRBJ1-6; a weak D match, TRBD1 (5 bases). This CDR3 contains 13 residues. Trimming cost V 1 base and J 9 bases, with 7 bases left between them. The germline gives CDR1 SEHNR, CDR2 FQNEAQ (reference sequence). This CDR3 is CASSLGQGSPLHF. CDR3 nucleotide sequence: TGTGCCAGCAGCTTAGGTCAGGGTTCACCCCTCCACTTT.

The chain joins TRBV11-1 to TRBJ1-2, with 7 bases matching TRBD1. The germline V gene encodes CDR1 SGHAT and CDR2 FQDESV (reference sequence). This CDR3 is built from 13 residues. J was trimmed by 6 bases and V by 11 bases; bases with no gene match: 12. CDR3 sequence reads: CASSGQGDDGYTF. The CDR3 DNA follows: TGTGCCTCCAGCGGGCAGGGGGACGATGGCTACACCTTC.

This clonotype came up many times. The rearrangement uses TRBV20-1 and TRBJ1-5; 9 positions agree with TRBD1. The J segment lost 2 bases and the V segment lost 5 bases, leaving 10 bases of the junction unmatched. Germline values: CDR1 DFQATT, CDR2 SNEGSKA (reference sequence). CDR3 length: 16 residues. For the CDR3, the DNA is TGCAGTGCTGCCCAGACAGGGGGAGGCGGCAATCAGCCCCAGCATTTT. Residues: CSAAQTGGGGNQPQHF.

This clonotype has a handful of counts. This chain connects TRBV2 to TRBJ1-2; 10 bases map to TRBD1. The CDR3 is 14 residues long. V dropped 6 bases and J dropped 3; count of bases not matched to a gene: 4. Germline V gene lookup returns CDR1 SNHLY and CDR2 FYNNEI. This CDR3 is CASRRTGGDYGYTF. The CDR3 bases are TGTGCCAGCAGGAGGACAGGGGGGGACTATGGCTACACCTTC.

There are a few counts of this clonotype. The V call is TRBV29-1, the J call TRBJ1-2; D is unresolved. The CDR3 sequence is 11 residues long. Trimming cost V 7 bases and J 5 bases, with 11 bases left between them. Germline V CDR1 and CDR2: SQVTM, ANQGSEA. CDR3 sequence: CSALGDYGYTF. As DNA, the CDR3 is TGCAGCGCCCTGGGTGATTATGGCTACACCTTC.

As concerns this clonotype: A read error is possible here, since a much larger clone lies one base away. The chain is built from TRBV9 and TRBJ1-3; D possibly corresponds to TRBD1 (5 bases). CDR3 length: 15 residues. Germline V gene data show CDR1 as SGDLS and CDR2 as YYNGEE. The CDR3 nucleotides are TGTGCCAGCAGCGCGACAGACTTCTCTGGAAACATCATATATTTT. Protein: CASSATDFSGNIIYF.

This clonotype was detected many times. This chain links TRBV4-1 with TRBJ1-1; TRBD1 aligns across 8 bases. The germline V gene has CDR1 MGHRA and CDR2 YSYEKL. The V segment lost 1 base and the J segment 3 bases; nucleotides outside the gene matches: 16. This CDR3 has 19 residues. The CDR3: CASSQGILRTGTRHTEAFF. The CDR3 DNA is TGCGCCAGCAGCCAAGGAATACTGCGGACAGGGACACGACACACTGAAGCTTTCTTT.

CDR3 region: CASSHTEVGLGETQYF. CDR3 in DNA: TGTGCCAGCAGCCATACGGAGGTTGGGTTGGGGGAGACCCAGTACTTC. The V and J genes are TRBV7-2 and TRBJ2-5; TRBD2 is a possible D gene (5 bases). Trimming left V 5 bases short and J 5 bases short, with 21 bases between. The CDR3 extends over 16 amino acids. Germline CDR1 SGHTA, CDR2 FQGNSA. Based on the CDR3 plus reference TRBV7-2 and TRBJ2-5, the full variable domain is GAGVSQSPSNKVTEKGKDVELRCDPISGHTALYWYRQSLGQGLEFLIYFQGNSAPDKSGLPSDRFSAERTGGSVSTLTIQRTQQEDSAVYLCASSHTEVGLGETQYFGPGTRLLVL.

J is TRBJ1-2 and V is TRBV12-3 or TRBV12-4; 7 bases line up with TRBD1. The V and J ends lost 6 bases and 4 bases, in that order; junction bases with no gene match: 8. The CDR3 sequence is 14 residues long. CDR3 coding DNA: TGTGCCAGCAGCTTGGACAGGAGCCTCTATGGCTACACCTTC. This translates into CASSLDRSLYGYTF.

This clonotype was counted a single time. The chain employs TRBV29-1 and TRBJ2-5; 15 bases fit TRBD2. This CDR3 is built from 15 residues. The germline V gene has CDR1 SQVTM and CDR2 ANQGSEA. Germline trimming cut 3 bases from V and 3 bases from J; bases unmatched to any gene: 2. CDR3 bases: TGCAGCGTTGATGGACTAGCGGGAGGGGAAGAGACCCAGTACTTC. Translation: CSVDGLAGGEETQYF.

This sequence joins TRBV7-2 and TRBJ1-1; unclear D gene. Trimming stripped 3 bases from V and 6 bases from J, with 14 bases between. From germline, CDR1 is SGHTA and CDR2 FQGNSA. The CDR3 extends over 14 amino acids. The CDR3 loop is CASSLKSLTPEAFF. In nucleotides, the CDR3 is TGTGCCAGCAGCTTGAAGAGTCTGACGCCTGAAGCTTTCTTT.

At least ten counts were recorded for this clonotype. The V and J genes are TRBV6-2 or TRBV6-3 and TRBJ2-5; TRBD1 matches 9 bases. Germline V gene lookup returns CDR1 MNHEY and CDR2 SVGEGT. After removal of 6 bases from V and 3 bases from J, the junction contained 5 bases not matched to a gene. The CDR3 loop spans 14 amino acids. CDR3 residues: CASRNRGREETQYF. For the CDR3, the DNA is TGTGCCAGCAGAAACAGGGGGCGTGAAGAGACCCAGTACTTC.

The chain combines TRBV10-1 with TRBJ2-2, with 8 bases identical to TRBD1. Germline CDR1 WNHNN, CDR2 SYGVQD (reference sequence). With V trimmed by 6 bases and J by 2 bases, 8 bases remained unmatched. This CDR3 spans 16 amino acids. The CDR3 sequence is CASRQGGARNTGELFF. CDR3 coding DNA: TGCGCCAGCAGACAGGGGGGTGCCCGTAACACCGGGGAGCTGTTTTTT.

This clonotype was seen repeatedly, ten times or more. The V and J genes are TRBV5-1 and TRBJ2-7; D uncertain. Trimming removed 0 bases from V and 2 bases from J, with 9 bases in between. Germline assignment: CDR1 SGHRS and CDR2 YFSETQ. The CDR3 contains 14 residues. The CDR3 protein is CASSLDNGPYEQYF. CDR3 nucleotides: TGCGCCAGCAGCTTGGATAACGGCCCCTACGAGCAGTACTTC.

This chain uses TRBV7-9 with TRBJ1-4; 9 nucleotides match TRBD1. Germline values: CDR1 SEHNR, CDR2 FQNEAQ (reference sequence). Losses at the gene ends were 8 bases for V and 7 bases for J; bases not matched to a gene: 8. This CDR3 is built from 14 residues. The CDR3 nucleotides are TGTGCCAGCGGTACCGGGACAGGGATTGAAAAACTGTTTTTT. This codes for CASGTGTGIEKLFF.

Notes on this clonotype: At one end, the junction sequence differs from germline, possibly due to a read error. The chain carries TRBV6-1 and TRBJ1-2; D ambiguous. The germline CDR1 and CDR2 sequences are MNHNS and SASEGT. There are 16 residues in the CDR3. This chain's CDR3 is CAISEAGLAGRYGYTF. The CDR3 nucleotides read TGTGCCATCAGTGAAGCAGGACTAGCGGGAAGGTATGGCTACACCTTC.

As regards this clonotype: One junction end disagrees with the germline gene, perhaps due to a read error. V and J are TRBV14 and TRBJ1-1; D gene ambiguous. Germline lookup yields CDR1 SGHDN and CDR2 FVKESK. The length of the CDR3 is 11 residues. The CDR3 loop reads CASSQDGNLIF. In DNA form, the CDR3 reads TGTGCCAGCAGCCAAGACGGGAATCTAATCTTT.

The J gene is TRBJ1-1, the V gene TRBV6-2 or TRBV6-3; a possible D gene is TRBD1 (6 bases). The ends were cut back, 6 bases at V and 8 bases at J, with 16 bases in the middle. In germline, CDR1 is MNHEY, CDR2 SVGEGT. The CDR3 loop spans 13 amino acids. Here the CDR3 reads CASRRPGGGEAFF. CDR3 in DNA: TGTGCCAGCAGACGGCCGGGGGGGGGCGAAGCTTTCTTT.

There are many counts of this clonotype. The gene calls are TRBV14 and TRBJ2-7, with D possibly called TRBD1 or TRBD2 (5 bases each). CDR1 SGHDN and CDR2 FVKESK come from the germline V gene. The CDR3 loop spans 13 amino acids. V lost 1 base and J lost 3, with 7 bases in between. The CDR3 region is CASSQVRGYEQYF. The CDR3 region has the DNA TGTGCCAGCAGCCAAGTGAGGGGCTACGAGCAGTACTTC.